The 22 T cell receptor beta chains below come from one sample, sequenced in a study of T cells in localized non-small cell lung cancer (dated by TCRdb to about 2020). Library preparation was by the immunoSEQ multiplex PCR assay. TCRdb carries this immuneACCESS record with in-frame sequences only. Its versions omit some clonotypes, under half of them owing to an unresolved V gene in the studies checked, with the rest unexplained. The sample table holds around 79,000 clones, of which less than 85% were seen once. The ten largest clones take up about 19% of the sample. Here the sequenced sample was PBMCs, taken before any cancer treatment. These receptors all stem from a man aged 40 to 69 with stage II squamous cell lung carcinoma.

The V call is TRBV27, the J call TRBJ2-5; D is ambiguous. Trimming cost V 6 bases and J 1 base, with 15 bases left between them. Germline CDR1 and CDR2: MNHEY and SMNVEV (reference sequence). There are 15 residues in the CDR3. CDR3: CASSPTAAPQETQYF. The CDR3 nucleotides read TGTGCCAGCAGCCCCACGGCAGCCCCCCAAGAGACCCAGTACTTC.

The chain links TRBV5-4 to TRBJ1-5; D is unresolved. Germline V gene lookup returns CDR1 SGHNT and CDR2 YYREEE (reference sequence). Trimming shortened V by 4 bases and J by 3 bases, and 8 bases separated the two germline ends. This CDR3 has 13 amino acids. CDR3 loop: CASSPGINQPQHF. Here the CDR3 DNA reads TGTGCCAGCAGCCCCGGGATCAATCAGCCCCAGCATTTT.

The table lists this clone with a count of one. V gene TRBV2 combines with J gene TRBJ1-3; D might be TRBD1 (6 bases). The germline V and J ends were trimmed by 0 bases and 6 bases, with 12 bases remaining between them. CDR3 length: 15 amino acids. CDR1 and CDR2 (germline): SNHLY, FYNNEI. CDR3 sequence: CASSEAQGLENTIYF. DNA for the CDR3: TGTGCCAGCAGTGAAGCACAGGGTTTAGAAAACACCATATATTTT.

This chain uses TRBV7-2 with TRBJ1-2, with unresolved D. Germline loops: CDR1 SGHTA, CDR2 FQGNSA. The CDR3 runs 14 residues. Trimming left V 3 bases short and J 3 bases short, with 11 bases between. CDR3 protein: CASSFPGSYYGYTF. The CDR3 region has the DNA TGTGCCAGCAGCTTCCCGGGATCTTACTATGGCTACACCTTC.

This clone was seen a few times. This rearrangement joins TRBV5-4 to TRBJ2-1, with 7 positions matching TRBD1. CDR3 length: 14 amino acids. CDR1 is SGHNT, CDR2 YYREEE, per germline (reference sequence). V shed 5 bases and J 6 bases; nucleotides not matched to a gene: 8. Written as DNA, the CDR3 is TGTGCCAGCAGACACCGGGACAGTATCAATGAGCAGTTCTTC. As protein: CASRHRDSINEQFF.

As regards this clone: An end of the junction does not agree with germline; a read error may underlie this. This chain links TRBV7-7 with TRBJ2-5; D possibly matches TRBD1 or TRBD2 (6 bases each). This CDR3 is 14 amino acids long. The germline V gene encodes CDR1 SSHAT and CDR2 FNYEAQ (reference sequence). For the CDR3, the DNA is TGTGCTAGCAGGGCTCCGGGGGCAGGAGAGACCCAGTACTTC. Translation: CASRAPGAGETQYF.

The chain couples TRBV5-1 to TRBJ2-7; D possibly matches TRBD1 or TRBD2 (5 bases each). Germline CDR1 is SGHRS and CDR2 is YFSETQ. There are 16 residues in the CDR3. V was pared by 7 bases and J by 3 bases, with 23 bases between. CDR3 nucleotides: TGCGCCAGCCAGCAGAATCCCGGGACGCAAATCTACGAGCAGTACTTC. This codes for CASQQNPGTQIYEQYF.

V gene TRBV18 combines with J gene TRBJ1-1, with a tentative D call TRBD1 (6 bases). In germline, CDR1 is KGHSH, CDR2 LQKENI. The ends were cut back, 1 base at V and 3 bases at J, with 12 bases in the middle. The CDR3 loop spans 15 amino acids. The CDR3 region has the DNA TGTGCCAGCTCACCACGGCAGGGGAGCGACACTGAAGCTTTCTTT. This codes for CASSPRQGSDTEAFF.

This clone was recorded once. This chain links TRBV7-2 with TRBJ1-3; D may be TRBD1 (6 bases). The CDR3 is 17 amino acids. V lost 2 bases and J lost 2, with 16 bases in between. From germline, CDR1 is SGHTA and CDR2 FQGNSA. In DNA form, the CDR3 reads TGTGCCAGCAGCTTACGGGCAGGGGAGGGTACTGGAAACACCATATATTTT. Translated: CASSLRAGEGTGNTIYF.

The chain has TRBV13 and TRBJ1-2; the match to TRBD1 covers 10 bases. V was pared by 4 bases and J by 4 bases, with 9 bases of the junction left unmatched. Looked up from germline, CDR1 is PRHDT and CDR2 is FYEKMQ (reference sequence). The CDR3 runs 16 residues. The CDR3 nucleotides read TGTGCCAGCAGCTCCCGGGACAGGGGCCGGGCCTATGGCTACACCTTC. Its protein product is CASSSRDRGRAYGYTF.

The chain couples TRBV6-5 to TRBJ2-2; D perhaps matches TRBD2 (5 bases). There are 16 residues in the CDR3. V was cut by 2 bases and J by 0 bases, with 10 bases left in between. Germline CDR1 and CDR2: MNHEY and SVGAGI. In DNA, the CDR3 is TGTGCCAGCAGTTACGAGGGCTACCCGAACACCGGGGAGCTGTTTTTT. Translation gives CASSYEGYPNTGELFF.

This clone was counted once. This sequence joins TRBV6-4 and TRBJ1-2; unclear D gene. The ends were cut back, 5 bases at V and 8 bases at J, with 15 bases in the middle. CDR3 length equals 13 residues. Per germline, CDR1 MRHNA and CDR2 SNTAGT. As DNA, the CDR3 is TGTGCCAGCAGTCCTACCCGTTTGGGGGGCTACACCTTC. Residues: CASSPTRLGGYTF.

Only one count was recorded for this clone. V usage is TRBV7-2 and J usage is TRBJ2-4, with TRBD2 identical over 11 bases. This CDR3 region has 17 residues. V lost 2 bases and J lost 4; bases outside the gene matches: 7. From germline, CDR1 is SGHTA and CDR2 FQGNSA. The CDR3 coding sequence is TGTGCCAGCAGCTTAAACGAGGCTAGCGGGAGGAAAAACATTCAGTACTTC. Translating it yields CASSLNEASGRKNIQYF.

By its share, this clone is large (0.1 to 1%). The CDR3 DNA sequence: TGTGTCTCCCGTTCAGGGGTTCAGCCCCAGCATTTT. Its translation is CVSRSGVQPQHF. The chain links TRBV10-3 to TRBJ1-5, with a possible D match to TRBD1 (6 bases). The CDR3 length is 12 residues. In germline, CDR1 is ENHRY, CDR2 SYGVKD.

This clone appeared a few times. The V gene is TRBV30, the J gene TRBJ1-5; the D is unclear. CDR3 size: 12 residues. Per the germline V gene, CDR1 is GTSNPN and CDR2 is SVGIG (reference sequence). V lost 8 bases to trimming and J lost 4 bases, with 12 bases between them. The CDR3, as DNA: TGTGCCGGGTCCACCACAAATCAGCCCCAGCATTTT. It codes for CAGSTTNQPQHF.

This clone was detected once. This chain connects TRBV6-1 to TRBJ1-1, with 7 bases matching TRBD1. Germline V gene lookup returns CDR1 MNHNS and CDR2 SASEGT. The junction had 6 bases not matched to a gene; V was cut back by 4 bases and J by 4 bases. CDR3 length: 14 residues. This chain's CDR3 is CASSALQGVTEAFF. CDR3 coding DNA: TGTGCCAGCAGTGCTTTGCAGGGGGTCACTGAAGCTTTCTTT.

This chain links TRBV4-1 with TRBJ2-1; TRBD2 matches 7 bases. Germline V gene sequence: CDR1 MGHRA, CDR2 YSYEKL. V trimming: 0 bases; J trimming: 2 bases; junction bases outside the gene matches: 4. CDR3 length: 16 amino acids. The CDR3, as DNA: TGCGCCAGCAGCCAAGATCCTAGCGGAGCCTACAATGAGCAGTTCTTC. It codes for CASSQDPSGAYNEQFF.

The chain joins TRBV6-5 to TRBJ2-7; TRBD1 matches at 8 bases. Germline lookup yields CDR1 MNHEY and CDR2 SVGAGI. J gave up 5 bases and V 4 bases, and 10 bases lay outside the gene matches. This CDR3 contains 15 residues. In DNA, the CDR3 is TGTGCCAGCAGTTTCAAAAGGACAGGGTTTGACGAGCAGTACTTC. This codes for CASSFKRTGFDEQYF.

The rearrangement joins TRBV19 to TRBJ1-5; 8 nucleotides match TRBD1. With V trimmed by 4 bases and J by 4 bases, 9 bases remained unmatched. Per the germline V gene, CDR1 is LNHDA and CDR2 is SQIVND (reference sequence). CDR3 size: 16 residues. The CDR3 DNA reads as TGTGCCAGTAGTACAGGCCGACAGGGGATTAATCAGCCCCAGCATTTT. This sequence encodes CASSTGRQGINQPQHF.

The rearrangement links TRBV9 to TRBJ1-2, with D tentatively TRBD1 (5 bases). The CDR3 length is 14 residues. V lost 3 bases and J 6 bases, leaving 15 bases between the germline ends. Germline CDR1 reads SGDLS; CDR2 reads YYNGEE. The CDR3 region is CASSDLAGRDGYTF. For the CDR3, the DNA is TGTGCCAGCAGCGACCTGGCAGGGCGTGATGGCTACACCTTC.

This clone was seen more than once but under ten times. V and J are TRBV6-4 and TRBJ1-2; D unclear. Germline loops: CDR1 MRHNA, CDR2 SNTAGT. The CDR3 is 12 amino acids. Trimming took 0 bases from V and 8 from J, leaving 7 bases between them. The CDR3 loop is CASSDSLGGYTF. The CDR3 DNA reads as TGTGCCAGCAGTGACTCCCTTGGAGGCTACACCTTC.

This chain uses TRBV6-5 with TRBJ2-5; no clear D gene. V lost 5 bases, J lost 2 bases, and 6 bases lay in between. CDR1 and CDR2 from the germline V gene are MNHEY and SVGAGI. This CDR3 is 12 amino acids long. The CDR3 region is CASSQSQETQYF. The CDR3 DNA follows: TGTGCCAGCAGTCAGTCACAAGAGACCCAGTACTTC.